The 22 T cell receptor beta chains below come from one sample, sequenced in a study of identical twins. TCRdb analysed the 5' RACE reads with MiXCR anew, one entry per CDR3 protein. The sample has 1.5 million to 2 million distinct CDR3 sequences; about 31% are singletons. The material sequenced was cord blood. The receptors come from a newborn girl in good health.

The CDR3 DNA sequence: TGTGCCAGCAGTTCACTAGCGAGGTCCTACAATGAGCAGTTCTTC. Translated, it gives CASSSLARSYNEQFF. The genes are TRBV28 and TRBJ2-1; TRBD2 agrees at 7 bases. The CDR3 loop spans 15 amino acids. The germline V gene encodes CDR1 MDHEN and CDR2 SYDVKM. Trimming took 4 bases from V and 1 from J; bases not matched to a gene: 4.

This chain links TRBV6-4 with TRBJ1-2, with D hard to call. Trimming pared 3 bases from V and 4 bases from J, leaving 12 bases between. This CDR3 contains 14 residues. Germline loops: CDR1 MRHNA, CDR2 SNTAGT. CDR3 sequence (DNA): TGTGCCAGCAGTGATCGCGGATGGGGCTATGGCTACACCTTC. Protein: CASSDRGWGYGYTF.

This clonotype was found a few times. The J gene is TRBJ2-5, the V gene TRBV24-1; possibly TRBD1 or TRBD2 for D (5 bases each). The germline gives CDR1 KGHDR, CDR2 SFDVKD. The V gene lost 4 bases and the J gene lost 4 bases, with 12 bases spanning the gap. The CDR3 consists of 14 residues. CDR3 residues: CATSDPGRRETQYF. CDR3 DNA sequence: TGTGCCACCAGTGACCCGGGACGAAGAGAGACCCAGTACTTC.

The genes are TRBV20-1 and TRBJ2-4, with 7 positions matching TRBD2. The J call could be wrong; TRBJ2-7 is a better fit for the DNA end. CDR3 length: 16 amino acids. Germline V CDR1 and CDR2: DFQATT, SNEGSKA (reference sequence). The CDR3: CSARDPAGLLIHEQYF. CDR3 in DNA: TGCAGTGCTAGAGATCCAGCGGGACTCCTAATCCACGAGCAGTACTTC.

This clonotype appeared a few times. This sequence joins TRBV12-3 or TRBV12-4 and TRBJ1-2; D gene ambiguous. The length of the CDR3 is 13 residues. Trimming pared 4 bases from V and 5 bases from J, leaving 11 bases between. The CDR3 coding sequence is TGTGCCAGCAGTTGGTACGGGTGGTATGGCTACACCTTC. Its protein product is CASSWYGWYGYTF.

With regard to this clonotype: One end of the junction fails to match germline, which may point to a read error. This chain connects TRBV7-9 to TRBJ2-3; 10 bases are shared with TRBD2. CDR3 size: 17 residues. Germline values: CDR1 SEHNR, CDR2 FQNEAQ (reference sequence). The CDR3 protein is CANSWQEWGLATDTQYF. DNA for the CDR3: TGTGCCAACAGCTGGCAAGAGTGGGGACTAGCGACAGATACGCAGTATTTT. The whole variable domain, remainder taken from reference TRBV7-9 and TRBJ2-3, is DTGVSQNPRHKITKRGQNVTFRCDPISEHNRLYWYRQTLGQGPEFLTYFQNEAQLEKSRLLSDRFSAERPKGSFSTLEIQRTEQGDSAMYLCANSWQEWGLATDTQYFGPGTRLTVL.

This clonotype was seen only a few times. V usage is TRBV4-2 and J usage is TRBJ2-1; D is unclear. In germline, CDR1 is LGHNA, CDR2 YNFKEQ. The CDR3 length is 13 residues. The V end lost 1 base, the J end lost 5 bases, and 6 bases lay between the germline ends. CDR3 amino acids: CASSQVANNEQFF. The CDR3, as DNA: TGTGCCAGCAGCCAAGTGGCCAACAATGAGCAGTTCTTC.

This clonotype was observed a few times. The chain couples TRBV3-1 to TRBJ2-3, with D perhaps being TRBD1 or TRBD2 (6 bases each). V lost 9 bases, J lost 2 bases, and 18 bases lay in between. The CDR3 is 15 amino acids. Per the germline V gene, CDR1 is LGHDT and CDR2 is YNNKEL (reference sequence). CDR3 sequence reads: CASSRWGAPTDTQYF. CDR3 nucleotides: TGTGCCAGTAGTCGATGGGGGGCTCCCACAGATACGCAGTATTTT.

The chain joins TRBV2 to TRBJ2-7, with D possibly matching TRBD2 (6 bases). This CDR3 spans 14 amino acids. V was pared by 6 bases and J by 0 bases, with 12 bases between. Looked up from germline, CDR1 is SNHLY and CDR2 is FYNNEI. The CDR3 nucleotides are TGTGCCAGCAGGAGCGCCGGGAGCTCCTACGAGCAGTACTTC. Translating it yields CASRSAGSSYEQYF.

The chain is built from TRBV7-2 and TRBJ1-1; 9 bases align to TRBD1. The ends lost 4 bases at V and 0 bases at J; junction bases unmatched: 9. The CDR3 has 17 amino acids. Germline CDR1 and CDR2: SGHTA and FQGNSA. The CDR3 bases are TGTGCCAGCAGCTACGGACAGGGGAAGGGAATGAACACTGAAGCTTTCTTT. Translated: CASSYGQGKGMNTEAFF.

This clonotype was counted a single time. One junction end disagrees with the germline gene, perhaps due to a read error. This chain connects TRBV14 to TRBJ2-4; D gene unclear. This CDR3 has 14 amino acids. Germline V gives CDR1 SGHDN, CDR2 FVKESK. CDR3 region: CASNQFRAKNIQYF. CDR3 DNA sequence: TGTGCCAGCAACCAATTCAGGGCCAAAAACATTCAGTACTTC.

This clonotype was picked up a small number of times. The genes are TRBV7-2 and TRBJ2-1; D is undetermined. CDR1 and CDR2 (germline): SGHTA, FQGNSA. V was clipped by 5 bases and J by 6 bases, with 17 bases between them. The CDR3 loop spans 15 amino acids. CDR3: CASSLRPHSTNEQFF. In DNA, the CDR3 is TGTGCCAGCAGCCTAAGACCTCATAGCACCAATGAGCAGTTCTTC.

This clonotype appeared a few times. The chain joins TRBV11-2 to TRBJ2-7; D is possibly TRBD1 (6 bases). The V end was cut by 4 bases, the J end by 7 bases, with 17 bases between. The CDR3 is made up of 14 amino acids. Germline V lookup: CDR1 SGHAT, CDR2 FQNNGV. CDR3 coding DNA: TGTGCCAGCAGCTCCGTACAGGGAAGGTGGGAGCAGTACTTC. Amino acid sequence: CASSSVQGRWEQYF.

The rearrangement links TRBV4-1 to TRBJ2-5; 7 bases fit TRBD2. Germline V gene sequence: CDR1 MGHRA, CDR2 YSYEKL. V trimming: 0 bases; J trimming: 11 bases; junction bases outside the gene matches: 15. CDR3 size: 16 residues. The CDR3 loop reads CASSQEMAGVRNEQYF. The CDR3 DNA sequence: TGCGCCAGCAGCCAAGAAATGGCGGGAGTAAGGAATGAGCAGTACTTC.

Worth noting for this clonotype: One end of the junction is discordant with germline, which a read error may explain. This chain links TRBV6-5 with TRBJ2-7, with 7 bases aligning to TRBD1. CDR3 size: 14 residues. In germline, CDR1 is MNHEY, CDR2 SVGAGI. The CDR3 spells CAGSYMGQFYEQYF. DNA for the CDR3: TGTGCCGGCAGTTACATGGGACAGTTCTACGAGCAGTACTTC.

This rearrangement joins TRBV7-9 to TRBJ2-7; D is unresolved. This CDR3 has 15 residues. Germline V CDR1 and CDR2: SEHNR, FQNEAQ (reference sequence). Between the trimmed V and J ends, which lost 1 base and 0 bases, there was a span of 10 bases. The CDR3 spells CASSLGAVSSYEQYF. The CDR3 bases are TGTGCCAGCAGCTTAGGGGCGGTGAGCTCCTACGAGCAGTACTTC.

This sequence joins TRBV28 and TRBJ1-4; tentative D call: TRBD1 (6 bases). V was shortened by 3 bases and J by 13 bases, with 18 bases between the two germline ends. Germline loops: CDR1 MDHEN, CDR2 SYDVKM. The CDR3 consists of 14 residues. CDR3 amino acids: CASSLGGGLKGLFF. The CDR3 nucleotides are TGTGCCAGCAGTTTGGGCGGGGGGCTCAAGGGACTGTTTTTT.

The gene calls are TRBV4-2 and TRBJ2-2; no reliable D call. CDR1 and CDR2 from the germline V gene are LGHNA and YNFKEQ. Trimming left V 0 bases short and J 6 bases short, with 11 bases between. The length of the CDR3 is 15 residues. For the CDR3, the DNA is TGTGCCAGCAGCCAAGATCGGGCTAGGCCCGGGGAGCTGTTTTTT. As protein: CASSQDRARPGELFF.

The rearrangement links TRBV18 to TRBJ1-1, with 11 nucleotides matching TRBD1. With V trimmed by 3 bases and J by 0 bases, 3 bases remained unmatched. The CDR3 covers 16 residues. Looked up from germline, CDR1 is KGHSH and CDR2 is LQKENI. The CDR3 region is CASSPGTGGVNTEAFF. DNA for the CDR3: TGTGCCAGCTCACCGGGGACAGGGGGGGTGAACACTGAAGCTTTCTTT.

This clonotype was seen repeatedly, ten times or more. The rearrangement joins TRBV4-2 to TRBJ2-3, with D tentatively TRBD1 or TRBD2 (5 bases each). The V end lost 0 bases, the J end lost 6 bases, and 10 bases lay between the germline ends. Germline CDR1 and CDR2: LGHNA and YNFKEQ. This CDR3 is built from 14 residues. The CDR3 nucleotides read TGTGCCAGCAGCCAAGAGGGGACGGACGATACGCAGTATTTT. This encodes CASSQEGTDDTQYF.

CDR3 DNA: TGTGCCAGCAGCGCAGTTCTGAATCAGCCCCAGCATTTT. It is translated as CASSAVLNQPQHF. The chain carries TRBV7-2 and TRBJ1-5; D gene uncertain. The V gene's germline CDR1 is SGHTA and CDR2 FQGNSA. V dropped 5 bases and J dropped 4 bases, with 9 bases sitting between them. The CDR3 contains 13 residues.

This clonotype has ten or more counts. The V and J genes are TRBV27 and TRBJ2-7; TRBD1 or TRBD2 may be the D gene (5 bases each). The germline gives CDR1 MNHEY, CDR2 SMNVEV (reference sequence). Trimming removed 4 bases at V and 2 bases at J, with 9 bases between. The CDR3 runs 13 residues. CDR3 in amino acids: CASSSQGPYEQYF. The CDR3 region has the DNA TGTGCCAGCAGTTCTCAGGGACCCTACGAGCAGTACTTC.